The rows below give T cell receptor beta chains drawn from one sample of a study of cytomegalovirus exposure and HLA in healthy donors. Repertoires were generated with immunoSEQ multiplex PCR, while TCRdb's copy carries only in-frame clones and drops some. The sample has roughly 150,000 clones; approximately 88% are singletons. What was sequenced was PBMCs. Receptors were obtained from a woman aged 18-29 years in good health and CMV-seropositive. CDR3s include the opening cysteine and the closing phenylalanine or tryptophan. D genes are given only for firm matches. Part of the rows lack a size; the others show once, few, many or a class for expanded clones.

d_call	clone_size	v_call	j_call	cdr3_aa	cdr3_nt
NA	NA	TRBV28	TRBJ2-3	CASSEGRSDTQYF	TGTGCCAGTTCCGAGGGCCGTTCAGATACGCAGTATTTT
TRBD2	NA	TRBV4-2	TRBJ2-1	CASSRQSGRASNEQFF	TGTGCCAGCAGCCGACAGAGCGGGAGGGCGTCCAATGAGCAGTTCTTC
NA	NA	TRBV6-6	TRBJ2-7	CASSYSQGREQYF	TGTGCCAGCAGTTACTCGCAGGGCCGGGAGCAGTACTTC
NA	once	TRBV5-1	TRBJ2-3	CASKQGEIDTQYF	TGCGCCAGCAAACAGGGTGAGATAGATACGCAGTATTTT
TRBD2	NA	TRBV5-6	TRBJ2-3	CASITSAGGFTDTQYF	TGTGCCAGCATCACATCAGCGGGAGGGTTCACAGATACGCAGTATTTT
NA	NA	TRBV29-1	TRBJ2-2	CSVEDPDSNTGELFF	TGCAGCGTTGAAGACCCCGACTCGAACACCGGGGAGCTGTTTTTT
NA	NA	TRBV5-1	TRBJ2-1	CASSLASQINEQFF	TGCGCCAGCAGCTTGGCCTCTCAGATCAATGAGCAGTTCTTC
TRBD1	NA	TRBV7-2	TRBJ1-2	CASSLGTGIPYGYTF	TGTGCCAGCAGCTTAGGGACAGGCATTCCCTATGGCTACACCTTC
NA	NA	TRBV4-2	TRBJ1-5	CASSQEEQGWNNQPQHF	TGTGCCAGCAGCCAAGAAGAGCAGGGGTGGAACAATCAGCCCCAGCATTTT
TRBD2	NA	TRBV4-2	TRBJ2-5	CASSQESSGDVETQYF	TGTGCCAGCAGCCAAGAGTCTAGCGGGGATGTAGAGACCCAGTACTTC
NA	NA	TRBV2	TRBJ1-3	CASSPELTGGNTIYF	TGTGCCAGCAGTCCGGAACTTACAGGAGGAAACACCATATATTTT